The 21 T cell receptor beta chains reported below all come from one sample, sequenced in a study of blood T cell repertoires in COVID-19. Profiling relied on immunoSEQ multiplex PCR, and the TCRdb table lists in-frame clones only, not all of them. The sample holds approximately 240,000 clones, about nine tenths seen once. Material for sequencing was PBMCs or T cells enriched from blood (not recorded which). The origin of the receptors is a woman in her 30s with acute COVID-19.

This clone was counted a few times. The chain joins TRBV27 to TRBJ2-1; tentatively, D is TRBD1 (7 bases). In germline, CDR1 is MNHEY, CDR2 SMNVEV (reference sequence). This CDR3 region has 16 residues. V was cut by 5 bases and J by 9 bases, with 23 bases left in between. CDR3 sequence: CASSPLGVEGASEQFF. DNA of the CDR3: TGTGCCAGCAGTCCTCTCGGGGTGGAGGGGGCAAGTGAGCAGTTCTTC.

The V gene is TRBV28, the J gene TRBJ1-1; D perhaps matches TRBD1 (5 bases). Germline loops: CDR1 MDHEN, CDR2 SYDVKM. The germline V and J ends were trimmed by 4 bases and 1 base, with 13 bases remaining between them. The CDR3 loop spans 15 amino acids. CDR3 residues: CASSSSGLANTEAFF. The CDR3 DNA follows: TGTGCCAGCAGTTCCTCAGGGTTGGCGAACACTGAAGCTTTCTTT. The whole variable domain, remainder taken from reference TRBV28 and TRBJ1-1, is DVKVTQSSRYLVKRTGEKVFLECVQDMDHENMFWYRQDPGLGLRLIYFSYDVKMKEKGDIPEGYSVSREKKERFSLILESASTNQTSMYLCASSSSGLANTEAFFGQGTRLTVV.

The V call is TRBV7-2, the J call TRBJ2-2; TRBD2 aligns across 12 bases. Germline loops: CDR1 SGHTA, CDR2 FQGNSA. The CDR3 sequence is 17 residues long. The V and J ends lost 4 bases and 5 bases, in that order; junction bases with no gene match: 8. The CDR3 reads CASSSRLAGVGTGELFF. Here the CDR3 DNA reads TGTGCCAGCAGCTCCAGACTAGCGGGAGTGGGGACCGGGGAGCTGTTTTTT.

The chain employs TRBV5-1 and TRBJ1-6; a weak D match, TRBD1 (6 bases). Germline V gives CDR1 SGHRS, CDR2 YFSETQ. This CDR3 contains 17 residues. Trimming took 4 bases from V and 1 from J, leaving 15 bases between them. This chain's CDR3 is CASSPQGGRSYNSPLHF. For the CDR3, the DNA is TGCGCCAGCAGCCCCCAAGGGGGTAGATCCTATAATTCACCCCTCCACTTT.

The chain is built from TRBV11-1 and TRBJ2-1; D is uncertain. This CDR3 has 15 residues. CDR1 SGHAT and CDR2 FQDESV come from the germline V gene (reference sequence). Trimming took 0 bases from V and 5 from J, leaving 11 bases between them. The CDR3: CASSLAGQPHNEQFF. The CDR3 DNA reads TGTGCCAGCAGCTTAGCGGGCCAGCCCCACAATGAGCAGTTCTTC.

The table lists this clone with many counts. The V gene is TRBV25-1, the J gene TRBJ2-3, with a tentative D call TRBD1 (5 bases). Trimming removed 3 bases at V and 4 bases at J, with 11 bases between. CDR1 MGHDK and CDR2 SYGVNS come from the germline V gene. This CDR3 is 14 amino acids long. CDR3 DNA: TGTGCCAGCAGTGAGTATGGGGCGGCAGATACGCAGTATTTT. Its translation is CASSEYGAADTQYF.

V gene TRBV28 combines with J gene TRBJ1-5; tentatively, D is TRBD1 (5 bases). Germline-derived CDR1 and CDR2 are MDHEN and SYDVKM. The CDR3 length is 13 residues. The germline V and J ends were trimmed by 6 bases and 3 bases, with 9 bases remaining between them. The CDR3 coding sequence is TGTGCCAGCAGCCTACAGGACAATCAGCCCCAGCATTTT. Its translation is CASSLQDNQPQHF.

The V and J genes are TRBV7-2 and TRBJ2-7; 7 bases map to TRBD1. This CDR3 comprises 15 residues. V lost 5 bases, J lost 2 bases, and 9 bases stayed unmatched. Germline V CDR1 and CDR2: SGHTA, FQGNSA. The CDR3 is CASSPPDRLAYEQYF. CDR3 DNA sequence: TGTGCCAGCAGCCCACCGGACAGGTTAGCCTACGAGCAGTACTTC.

Here the CDR3 DNA reads TGTGCCAGCGACCCTTACCCGGGAGGGAGATATAGCAATCAGCCCCAGCATTTT. It translates to CASDPYPGGRYSNQPQHF. The J gene is TRBJ1-5, the V gene TRBV28; D ambiguous. The V and J ends lost 8 bases and 0 bases respectively, with 23 bases between them. From germline, CDR1 is MDHEN and CDR2 SYDVKM. This CDR3 spans 18 amino acids.

This chain joins TRBV6-1 and TRBJ1-5, with a weak D call TRBD1 (5 bases). V was clipped by 1 base and J by 1 base, with 5 bases between them. CDR1 is MNHNS, CDR2 SASEGT, per germline. The CDR3 spans 14 residues. CDR3 DNA sequence: TGTGCCAGCAGTGAAGGACAGAGCAATCAGCCCCAGCATTTT. This codes for CASSEGQSNQPQHF.

V usage is TRBV28 and J usage is TRBJ1-4; a possible D gene is TRBD1 (5 bases). V was cut by 7 bases and J by 7 bases, with 10 bases left in between. CDR1 is MDHEN, CDR2 SYDVKM, per germline. The CDR3 totals 12 residues. In DNA form, the CDR3 reads TGTGCCAGCACTCAGGGTTTTGAAAAACTGTTTTTT. This sequence encodes CASTQGFEKLFF.

About this clone itself: A junction boundary mismatches the germline segment, possibly from a read error. J is TRBJ2-7 and V is TRBV13; 10 bases map to TRBD2. The CDR3 consists of 15 residues. The germline CDR1 and CDR2 sequences are PRHDT and FYEKMQ (reference sequence). Here the CDR3 reads CASSFRTSGPYEHYF. CDR3 sequence (DNA): TGTGCCAGCAGCTTTAGGACTAGCGGTCCCTACGAGCATTACTTC.

For this clone: Other DNA variants within this sample encode the same CDR3. This chain links TRBV28 with TRBJ2-5, with D possibly TRBD2 on 6 matching bases. Germline V gene data show CDR1 as MDHEN and CDR2 as SYDVKM. The CDR3 loop spans 12 amino acids. Trimming took off 9 bases at V and 1 base at J, with 9 bases between the two ends. This CDR3 reads CASRDSQETQYF. The CDR3 nucleotides read TGTGCCAGTCGGGACTCCCAAGAGACCCAGTACTTC. The complete variable domain, with remaining parts taken from reference TRBV28 and TRBJ2-5, reads DVKVTQSSRYLVKRTGEKVFLECVQDMDHENMFWYRQDPGLGLRLIYFSYDVKMKEKGDIPEGYSVSREKKERFSLILESASTNQTSMYLCASRDSQETQYFGPGTRLLVL.

The chain joins TRBV19 to TRBJ2-1; D gene uncertain. The germline V gene has CDR1 LNHDA and CDR2 SQIVND (reference sequence). The CDR3 is 15 amino acids. V was clipped by 4 bases and J by 0 bases, with 10 bases between them. For the CDR3, the DNA is TGTGCCAGTAGTACGGGTGCTAGCTCCTACAATGAGCAGTTCTTC. Protein: CASSTGASSYNEQFF.

The chain combines TRBV7-2 with TRBJ1-2; 9 bases match TRBD1. V gave up 5 bases and J gave up 4 bases; unmatched junction bases: 5. The germline gives CDR1 SGHTA, CDR2 FQGNSA. The CDR3 loop spans 14 amino acids. The CDR3 loop reads CASSRTGDRYGYTF. CDR3 nucleotides: TGTGCCAGCAGCCGGACAGGGGATCGCTATGGCTACACCTTC.

CDR3 sequence (DNA): TGTGCCAGCAGCTTAAGCGGGGGCCAGGGAGATACGCAGTATTTT. It is translated as CASSLSGGQGDTQYF. The genes are TRBV7-3 and TRBJ2-3, with D possibly being TRBD2 (7 bases). The CDR3 sequence is 15 residues long. Trimming took 1 base from V and 5 from J, leaving 13 bases between them. CDR1 SGHTA and CDR2 FQGTGA come from the germline V gene. Filled out from reference TRBV7-3 and TRBJ2-3, the complete variable domain reads GAGVSQTPSNKVTEKGKYVELRCDPISGHTALYWYRQSLGQGPEFLIYFQGTGAADDSGLPNDRFFAVRPEGSVSTLKIQRTERGDSAVYLCASSLSGGQGDTQYFGPGTRLTVL.

The rearrangement joins TRBV27 to TRBJ1-2, with D perhaps matching TRBD1 (6 bases). This CDR3 contains 14 residues. V shed 3 bases and J shed 4 bases, with 12 bases lying between them. Per the germline V gene, CDR1 is MNHEY and CDR2 is SMNVEV (reference sequence). The DNA of the CDR3 is TGTGCCAGCAGTTTGGCAGGGGAAGGCTATGGCTACACCTTC. This sequence encodes CASSLAGEGYGYTF.

V is TRBV6-1 and J is TRBJ1-1; D gene uncertain. CDR1 and CDR2 from the germline V gene are MNHNS and SASEGT. V was trimmed by 1 base and J by 5 bases, leaving 11 bases between them. CDR3 length: 14 amino acids. CDR3: CASSEVAVLTEAFF. The CDR3 bases are TGTGCCAGCAGTGAAGTGGCAGTATTGACTGAAGCTTTCTTT.

The V and J genes are TRBV30 and TRBJ1-6; D possibly corresponds to TRBD1 (6 bases). The CDR3 runs 13 residues. V was shortened by 4 bases and J by 10 bases, with 14 bases between the two germline ends. CDR1 is GTSNPN and CDR2 is SVGIG in the germline V gene (reference sequence). The CDR3 sequence: CAWTLGAESPLHF. CDR3 sequence (DNA): TGTGCCTGGACTTTGGGGGCCGAATCACCCCTCCACTTT.

This clone came up many times. The CDR3 DNA reads as TGTGCTAGTGGTTCCCTTTACGAGCAGTACTTC. Amino acid sequence: CASGSLYEQYF. The genes are TRBV12-5 and TRBJ2-7, with no clear D. Trimming took 4 bases from V and 4 from J, leaving 5 bases between them. The CDR3 totals 11 residues. Germline V gene data show CDR1 as LGHNT and CDR2 as FRNRAP.

The chain recombines TRBV9 with TRBJ1-1; D is uncertain. Germline V gene data show CDR1 as SGDLS and CDR2 as YYNGEE. The CDR3 consists of 13 residues. The V end was cut by 0 bases, the J end by 8 bases, with 11 bases between. Here the CDR3 reads CASSVETWAEAFF. CDR3 coding DNA: TGTGCCAGCAGCGTAGAGACATGGGCCGAAGCTTTCTTT.